This entry features one T cell receptor beta chain sequence. Its cognate antigen is unknown. The sample comes from a study of blood T cells in healthy people across ages. A sample-barcoded 5' primer and a J-beta primer mix were used in a second PCR of about 7 to 12 cycles. TCRdb analysed the 5' RACE reads with MiXCR anew, one entry per CDR3 protein. The table lists around 1.1 million distinct CDR3 sequences, approximately 38% of them singletons. Study outcomes and limitations: A roughly linear fall in TCR beta diversity per million T cells was seen with increasing age.

Per the germline V gene, CDR1 is SGHDT and CDR2 is YYEEEE. Trimming took 4 bases from V and 4 from J, leaving 11 bases between them. CDR3 size: 13 residues. The source material was blood. The chain links TRBV5-6 to TRBJ1-2, with D perhaps TRBD1 (5 bases). This TCR derives from a man between 18 and 35 years old in good health. Written as DNA, the CDR3 is TGTGCCAGCAGCGCGGCGGGGGTCTATGGCTACACCTTC. This encodes CASSAAGVYGYTF. Based on the CDR3 plus reference TRBV5-6 and TRBJ1-2, the full variable domain is DAGVTQSPTHLIKTRGQQVTLRCSPKSGHDTVSWYQQALGQGPQFIFQYYEEEERQRGNFPDRFSGHQFPNYSSELNVNALLLGDSALYLCASSAAGVYGYTFGSGTRLTVV.